This entry lists 14 T cell receptor beta chains sequenced from one sample in a study of neoadjuvant anti-PD-1 for oral cavity cancer. Time point indicated: after neoadjuvant nivolumab, at surgical resection. This table comes from immunoSEQ multiplex PCR, and its TCRdb copy is limited to in-frame clones, with some not included. Of more than 12,000 clones in the sample, about 44% were seen once. The sequences come from tumor tissue, collected after nivolumab (anti-PD-1) treatment. Source of these receptors: a person aged 35 to 85 with oral cavity squamous cell carcinoma.

This clone has more than one count but fewer than ten. The J gene is TRBJ1-6, the V gene TRBV5-6, with TRBD1 identical over 9 bases. V lost 6 bases, J lost 7 bases, and 2 bases stayed unmatched. Germline CDR1 is SGHDT and CDR2 is YYEEEE. The CDR3 contains 13 residues. DNA for the CDR3: TGTGCCAGCAACGGACAGGGGAATTCACCCCTCCACTTT. Its translation: CASNGQGNSPLHF.

This clone has only a few counts. The V gene is TRBV27, the J gene TRBJ2-3; D gene uncertain. The germline gives CDR1 MNHEY, CDR2 SMNVEV (reference sequence). Trimming removed 0 bases at V and 0 bases at J, with 4 bases between. The length of the CDR3 is 14 residues. The chain's CDR3 is CASSLSRSTDTQYF. The CDR3 DNA sequence: TGTGCCAGCAGTTTATCGAGGAGCACAGATACGCAGTATTTT.

This sequence joins TRBV11-2 and TRBJ2-7, with D maybe TRBD1 (5 bases). This CDR3 comprises 14 residues. The V end was cut by 5 bases, the J end by 3 bases, with 14 bases between. Germline CDR1 and CDR2: SGHAT and FQNNGV. CDR3 DNA: TGTGCCAGCAGCCCTGGGGCGAGGTACTACGAGCAGTACTTC. Its protein product is CASSPGARYYEQYF.

The chain joins TRBV6-4 to TRBJ2-2, with TRBD2 as a possible D gene (5 bases). The germline V gene has CDR1 MRHNA and CDR2 SNTAGT. There are 16 residues in the CDR3. V was pared by 3 bases and J by 3 bases, with 14 bases between. CDR3 coding DNA: TGTGCCAGCAGTGAAAAGAGGGTATGGCACACCGGGGAGCTGTTTTTT. It codes for CASSEKRVWHTGELFF.

This clone appeared a few times. The chain employs TRBV6-5 and TRBJ1-6; 8 bases match TRBD1. After removal of 8 bases from V and 10 bases from J, the junction contained 7 bases not matched to a gene. The CDR3 covers 13 residues. Per the germline V gene, CDR1 is MNHEY and CDR2 is SVGAGI. CDR3 in amino acids: CASGQGLRSPLHF. The DNA of the CDR3 is TGTGCCAGCGGACAGGGTTTGAGATCACCCCTCCACTTT.

The J gene is TRBJ1-2, the V gene TRBV4-1; D is unresolved. V was clipped by 0 bases and J by 5 bases, with 7 bases between them. The CDR3 sequence is 13 residues long. Germline lookup yields CDR1 MGHRA and CDR2 YSYEKL. In DNA, the CDR3 is TGCGCCAGCAGCCAAGATCCGGCGTATGGCTACACCTTC. It translates to CASSQDPAYGYTF.

The chain has TRBV7-3 and TRBJ1-2; 8 bases align to TRBD1. The V segment lost 5 bases and the J segment 4 bases; nucleotides outside the gene matches: 6. Germline CDR1 reads SGHTA; CDR2 reads FQGTGA. The CDR3 covers 14 residues. CDR3 residues: CASSPPTGGYGYTF. CDR3 nucleotides: TGTGCCAGCAGCCCTCCTACAGGGGGCTATGGCTACACCTTC.

This clone turned up a few times. The rearrangement joins TRBV2 to TRBJ2-5; 7 bases are a match to TRBD1. V lost 3 bases, J lost 2 bases, and 9 bases stayed unmatched. Germline V lookup: CDR1 SNHLY, CDR2 FYNNEI. The CDR3 is made up of 16 amino acids. In DNA form, the CDR3 reads TGTGCCAGCAGTGATTTCCTCCGGGACAGTCAAGAGACCCAGTACTTC. As protein: CASSDFLRDSQETQYF.

There are a few counts of this clone. V usage is TRBV30 and J usage is TRBJ2-7; possibly TRBD2 for D (6 bases). This CDR3 region has 16 residues. Germline V gene data show CDR1 as GTSNPN and CDR2 as SVGIG (reference sequence). Trimming shortened V by 4 bases and J by 0 bases, and 19 bases separated the two germline ends. CDR3: CAWNRDSELFSYEQYF. The CDR3 nucleotides read TGTGCCTGGAACCGGGACTCTGAACTTTTCTCCTACGAGCAGTACTTC.

This clone turned up a few times. This chain uses TRBV15 with TRBJ1-1; 7 nucleotides agree with TRBD1. Trimming removed 0 bases from V and 7 bases from J; junction bases left unmatched: 5. The CDR3 consists of 14 residues. CDR1 and CDR2 (germline): LNHNV, YYDKDF (reference sequence). The CDR3 nucleotides read TGTGCCACCAGCAGAGATCCAGGGGGAGGTGAAGCTTTCTTT. As protein: CATSRDPGGGEAFF.

This clone was observed many times. The chain carries TRBV19 and TRBJ2-5; 8 bases agree with TRBD2. The V gene end was trimmed by 3 bases and the J gene end by 4 bases; junction bases not matched to a gene: 7. The germline V gene encodes CDR1 LNHDA and CDR2 SQIVND (reference sequence). CDR3 length: 15 amino acids. Written as DNA, the CDR3 is TGTGCCAGTAGTATTGGCGGGGGGCCGGGAGAGACCCAGTACTTC. It encodes CASSIGGGPGETQYF.

V is TRBV5-8 and J is TRBJ1-1, with D possibly being TRBD1 (5 bases). CDR1 is SGHTS and CDR2 is YDEGEE in the germline V gene. Deletions cut 9 bases from V and 4 bases from J, with 16 bases between. The CDR3 spans 13 residues. The CDR3: CATRTRGVTEAFF. The CDR3 region has the DNA TGTGCCACCCGGACCCGGGGGGTCACTGAAGCTTTCTTT.

This sequence joins TRBV4-3 and TRBJ2-5; perhaps TRBD2 as D (6 bases). V dropped 5 bases and J dropped 5 bases, with 18 bases sitting between them. Germline CDR1 is LGHNA and CDR2 is YSLEER. CDR3 length equals 15 residues. CDR3 bases: TGCGCCAGCAGCTTGGAGGAGGGTGCATGGGAGACCCAGTACTTC. Its translation is CASSLEEGAWETQYF.

The gene calls are TRBV6-1 and TRBJ1-2; the match to TRBD1 covers 7 bases. J gave up 7 bases and V 5 bases, and 7 bases lay outside the gene matches. This CDR3 comprises 13 residues. Germline V CDR1 and CDR2: MNHNS, SASEGT. The CDR3 DNA follows: TGTGCCAGCAGTCGACAGGGTAGGATTGGCTACACCTTC. Encoded protein: CASSRQGRIGYTF.